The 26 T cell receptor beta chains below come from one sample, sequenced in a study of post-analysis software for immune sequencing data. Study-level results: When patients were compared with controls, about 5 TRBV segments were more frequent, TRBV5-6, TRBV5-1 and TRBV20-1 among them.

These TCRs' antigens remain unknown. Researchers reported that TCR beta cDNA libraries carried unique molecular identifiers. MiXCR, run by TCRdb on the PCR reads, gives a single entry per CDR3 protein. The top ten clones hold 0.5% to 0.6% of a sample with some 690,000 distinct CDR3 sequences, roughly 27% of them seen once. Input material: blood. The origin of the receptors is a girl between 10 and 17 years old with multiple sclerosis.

This CDR3 is CASSLYNEETQYF. The CDR3, as DNA: TGTGCCAGCAGCTTGTATAACGAAGAGACCCAGTACTTC. This chain uses TRBV7-8 with TRBJ2-5; D unresolved. CDR3 size: 13 residues. Trimming shortened V by 3 bases and J by 3 bases, and 8 bases separated the two germline ends. Germline lookup yields CDR1 SGHVS and CDR2 FQNEAQ.

CDR3 DNA sequence: TGCAGTGTTTACCCCCAGGGAGACTATGGCTACACCTTC. Its protein is CSVYPQGDYGYTF. The chain is built from TRBV20-1 and TRBJ1-2; tentatively, D is TRBD1 (5 bases). Trimming removed 7 bases at V and 3 bases at J, with 15 bases between. The CDR3 loop spans 13 amino acids. Germline assignment: CDR1 DFQATT and CDR2 SNEGSKA (reference sequence).

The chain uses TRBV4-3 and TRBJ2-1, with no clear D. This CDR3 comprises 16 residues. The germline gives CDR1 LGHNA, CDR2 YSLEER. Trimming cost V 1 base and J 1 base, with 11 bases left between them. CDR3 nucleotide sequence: TGCGCCAGCAGCCAAGCGAGCATGGGGTCCTACAATGAGCAGTTCTTC. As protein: CASSQASMGSYNEQFF.

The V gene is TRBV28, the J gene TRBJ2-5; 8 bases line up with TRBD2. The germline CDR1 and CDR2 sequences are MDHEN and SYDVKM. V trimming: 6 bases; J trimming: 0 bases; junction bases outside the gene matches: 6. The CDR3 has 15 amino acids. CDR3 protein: CASSTVAGNQETQYF. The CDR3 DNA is TGTGCCAGCAGCACAGTAGCGGGGAACCAAGAGACCCAGTACTTC.

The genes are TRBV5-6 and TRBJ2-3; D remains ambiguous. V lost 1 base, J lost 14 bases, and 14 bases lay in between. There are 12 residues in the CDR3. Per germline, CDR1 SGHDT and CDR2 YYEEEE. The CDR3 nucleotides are TGTGCCAGCAGCTTGTTTGAGACTCCGATGTATTTT. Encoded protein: CASSLFETPMYF.

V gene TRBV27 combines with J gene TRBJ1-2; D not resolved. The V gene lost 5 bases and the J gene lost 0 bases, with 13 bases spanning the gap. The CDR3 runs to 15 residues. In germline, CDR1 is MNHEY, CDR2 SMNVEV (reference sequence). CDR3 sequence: CASSARPLANYGYTF. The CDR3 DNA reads TGTGCCAGCAGTGCTCGACCGCTTGCTAACTATGGCTACACCTTC.

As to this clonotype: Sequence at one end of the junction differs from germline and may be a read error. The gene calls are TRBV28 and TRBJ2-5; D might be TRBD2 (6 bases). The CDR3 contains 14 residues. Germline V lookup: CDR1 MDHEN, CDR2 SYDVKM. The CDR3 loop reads CASSSLPARETQDF. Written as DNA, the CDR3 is TGTGCCAGCAGCTCCCTCCCGGCTCGGGAGACCCAGGACTTC.

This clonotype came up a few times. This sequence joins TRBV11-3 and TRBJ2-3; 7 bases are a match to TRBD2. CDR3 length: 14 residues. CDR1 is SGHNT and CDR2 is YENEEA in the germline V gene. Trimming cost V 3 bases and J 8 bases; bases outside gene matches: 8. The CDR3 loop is CASSFGRGGATQYF. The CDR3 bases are TGTGCCAGCAGCTTCGGACGGGGAGGGGCTACGCAGTATTTT. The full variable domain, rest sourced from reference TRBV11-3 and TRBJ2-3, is EAGVVQSPRYKIIEKKQPVAFWCNPISGHNTLYWYLQNLGQGPELLIRYENEEAVDDSQLPKDRFSAERLKGVDSTLKIQPAELGDSAVYLCASSFGRGGATQYFGPGTRLTVL.

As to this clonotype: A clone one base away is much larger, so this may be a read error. The CDR3 spells CARSTYSMDREKRNTEAFF. The CDR3 nucleotides read TGTGCCAGGAGTACCTATTCTATGGACAGGGAGAAAAGGAACACTGAAGCTTTCTTT. The chain uses TRBV12-3 or TRBV12-4 and TRBJ1-1, with TRBD1 identical over 8 bases. Trimming removed 9 bases from V and 1 base from J; junction bases left unmatched: 22. This CDR3 is 19 amino acids long.

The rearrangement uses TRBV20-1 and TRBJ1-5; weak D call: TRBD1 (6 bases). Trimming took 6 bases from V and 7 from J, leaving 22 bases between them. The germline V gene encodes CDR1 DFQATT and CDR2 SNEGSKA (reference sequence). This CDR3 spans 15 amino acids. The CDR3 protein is CSAGLYGGAGQPQHF. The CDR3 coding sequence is TGCAGTGCCGGGCTGTACGGGGGCGCCGGGCAGCCCCAGCATTTT.

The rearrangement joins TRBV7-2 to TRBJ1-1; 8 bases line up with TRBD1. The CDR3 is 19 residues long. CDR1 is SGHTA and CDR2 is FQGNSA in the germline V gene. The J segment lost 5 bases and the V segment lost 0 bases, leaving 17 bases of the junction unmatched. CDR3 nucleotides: TGTGCCAGCAGCTTAGCTCTGACAGGGGATAGGTTTCGGGGAACTGAAGCTTTCTTT. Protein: CASSLALTGDRFRGTEAFF. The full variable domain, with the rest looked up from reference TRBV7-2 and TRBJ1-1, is GAGVSQSPSNKVTEKGKDVELRCDPISGHTALYWYRQSLGQGLEFLIYFQGNSAPDKSGLPSDRFSAERTGGSVSTLTIQRTQQEDSAVYLCASSLALTGDRFRGTEAFFGQGTRLTVV.

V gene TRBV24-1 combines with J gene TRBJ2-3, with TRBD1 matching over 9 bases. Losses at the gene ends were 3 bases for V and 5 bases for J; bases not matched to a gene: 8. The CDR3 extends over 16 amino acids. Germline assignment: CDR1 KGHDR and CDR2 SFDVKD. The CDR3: CATSDRGQGVEDTQYF. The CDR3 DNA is TGTGCCACCAGTGATCGGGGACAGGGAGTAGAAGATACGCAGTATTTT.

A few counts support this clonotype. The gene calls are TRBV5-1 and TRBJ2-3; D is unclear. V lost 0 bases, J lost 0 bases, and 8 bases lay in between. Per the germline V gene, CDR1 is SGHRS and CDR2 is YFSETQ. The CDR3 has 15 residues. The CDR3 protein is CASSLDIPSTDTQYF. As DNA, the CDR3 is TGCGCCAGCAGCTTGGACATACCGAGCACAGATACGCAGTATTTT.

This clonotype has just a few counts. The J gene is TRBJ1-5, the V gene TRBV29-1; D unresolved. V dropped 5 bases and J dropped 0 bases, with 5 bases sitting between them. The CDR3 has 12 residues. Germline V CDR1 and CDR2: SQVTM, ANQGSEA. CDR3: CSVSGSNQPQHF. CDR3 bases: TGCAGCGTTTCAGGTAGCAATCAGCCCCAGCATTTT. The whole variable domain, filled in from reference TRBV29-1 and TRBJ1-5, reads SAVISQKPSRDICQRGTSLTIQCQVDSQVTMMFWYRQQPGQSLTLIATANQGSEATYESGFVIDKFPISRPNLTFSTLTVSNMSPEDSSIYLCSVSGSNQPQHFGDGTRLSIL.

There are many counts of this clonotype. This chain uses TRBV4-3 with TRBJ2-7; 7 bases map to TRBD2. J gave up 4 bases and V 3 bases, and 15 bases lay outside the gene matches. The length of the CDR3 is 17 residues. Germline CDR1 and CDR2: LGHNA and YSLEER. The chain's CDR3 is CASSHDLTAGESYEQYF. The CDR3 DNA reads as TGCGCCAGCAGCCACGATCTAACGGCGGGAGAGTCGTACGAGCAGTACTTC.

The CDR3 DNA reads as TGCGCCAGCAGCCAAGTCAGGGGGCGAGGCACAGATACGCAGTATTTT. It specifies CASSQVRGRGTDTQYF. The gene calls are TRBV4-3 and TRBJ2-3; 8 nucleotides match TRBD1. This CDR3 spans 16 amino acids. Unmatched junction bases numbered 4, after V lost 1 base and J lost 1 base. Germline CDR1 LGHNA, CDR2 YSLEER.

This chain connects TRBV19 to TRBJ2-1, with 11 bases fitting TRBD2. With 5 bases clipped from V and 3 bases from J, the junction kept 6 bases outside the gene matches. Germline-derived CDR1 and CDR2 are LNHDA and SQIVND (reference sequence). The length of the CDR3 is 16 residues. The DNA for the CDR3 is TGTGCCAGTAGTCCCAGACTAGCGGGATACTACAATGAGCAGTTCTTC. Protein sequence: CASSPRLAGYYNEQFF.

The CDR3: CASSPGTGKMNTEAFF. The CDR3 DNA reads TGTGCCAGCAGCCCCGGGACAGGCAAGATGAACACTGAAGCTTTCTTT. The genes are TRBV7-2 and TRBJ1-1, with 8 bases identical to TRBD1. Germline V gene data show CDR1 as SGHTA and CDR2 as FQGNSA. The CDR3 length is 16 residues. V lost 5 bases and J lost 0; bases outside the gene matches: 8. Based on the CDR3 plus reference TRBV7-2 and TRBJ1-1, the full variable domain is GAGVSQSPSNKVTEKGKDVELRCDPISGHTALYWYRQSLGQGLEFLIYFQGNSAPDKSGLPSDRFSAERTGGSVSTLTIQRTQQEDSAVYLCASSPGTGKMNTEAFFGQGTRLTVV.

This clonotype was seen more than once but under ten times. The CDR3: CASSLVPDSPFYEQYF. The CDR3 DNA sequence: TGCGCCAGCAGCTTGGTGCCGGACAGCCCCTTCTACGAGCAGTACTTC. This chain uses TRBV5-1 with TRBJ2-7; D may be TRBD1 (6 bases). Germline V gives CDR1 SGHRS, CDR2 YFSETQ. The CDR3 covers 16 residues. The V end was cut by 0 bases, the J end by 3 bases, with 16 bases between. Based on the CDR3 plus reference TRBV5-1 and TRBJ2-7, the full variable domain is KAGVTQTPRYLIKTRGQQVTLSCSPISGHRSVSWYQQTPGQGLQFLFEYFSETQRNKGNFPGRFSGRQFSNSRSEMNVSTLELGDSALYLCASSLVPDSPFYEQYFGPGTRLTVT.

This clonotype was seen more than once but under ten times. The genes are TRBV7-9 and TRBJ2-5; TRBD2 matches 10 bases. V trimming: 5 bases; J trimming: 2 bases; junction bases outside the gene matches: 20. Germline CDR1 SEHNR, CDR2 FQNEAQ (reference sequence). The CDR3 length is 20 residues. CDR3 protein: CASSRTILAGRPPKQETQYF. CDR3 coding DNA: TGTGCCAGCAGCAGAACAATACTAGCGGGGCGACCACCAAAACAAGAGACCCAGTACTTC. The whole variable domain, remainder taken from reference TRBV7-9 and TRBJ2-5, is DTGVSQNPRHKITKRGQNVTFRCDPISEHNRLYWYRQTLGQGPEFLTYFQNEAQLEKSRLLSDRFSAERPKGSFSTLEIQRTEQGDSAMYLCASSRTILAGRPPKQETQYFGPGTRLLVL.

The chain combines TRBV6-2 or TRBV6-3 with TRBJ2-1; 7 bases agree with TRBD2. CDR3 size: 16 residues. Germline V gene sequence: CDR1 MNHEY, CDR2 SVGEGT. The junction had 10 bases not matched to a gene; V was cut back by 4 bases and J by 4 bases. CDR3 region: CASSWALAGRYNEQFF. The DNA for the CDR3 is TGTGCCAGCAGTTGGGCATTAGCGGGCCGTTACAATGAGCAGTTCTTC.

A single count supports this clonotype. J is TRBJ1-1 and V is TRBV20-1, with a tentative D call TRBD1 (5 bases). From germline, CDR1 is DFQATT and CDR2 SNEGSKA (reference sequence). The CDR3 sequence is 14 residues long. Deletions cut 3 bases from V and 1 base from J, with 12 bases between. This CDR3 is CSARSLGGNTEAFF. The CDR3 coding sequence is TGCAGTGCTAGGTCTCTGGGGGGGAACACTGAAGCTTTCTTT.

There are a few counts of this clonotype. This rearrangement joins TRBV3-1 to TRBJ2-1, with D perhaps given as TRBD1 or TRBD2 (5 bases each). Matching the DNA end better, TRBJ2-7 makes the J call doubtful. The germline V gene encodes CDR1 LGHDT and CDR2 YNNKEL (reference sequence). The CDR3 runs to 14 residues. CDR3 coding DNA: TGTGCCAGCAGCCAAGGTCCAGGGACCAATGAGCAGTACTTC. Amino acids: CASSQGPGTNEQYF.

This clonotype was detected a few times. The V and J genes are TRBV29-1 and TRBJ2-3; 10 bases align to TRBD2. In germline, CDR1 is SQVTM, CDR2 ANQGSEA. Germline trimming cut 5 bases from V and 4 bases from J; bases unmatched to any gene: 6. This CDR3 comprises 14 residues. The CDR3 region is CSVLAGASPDTQYF. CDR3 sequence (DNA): TGCAGCGTTCTAGCGGGAGCCTCCCCAGATACGCAGTATTTT.

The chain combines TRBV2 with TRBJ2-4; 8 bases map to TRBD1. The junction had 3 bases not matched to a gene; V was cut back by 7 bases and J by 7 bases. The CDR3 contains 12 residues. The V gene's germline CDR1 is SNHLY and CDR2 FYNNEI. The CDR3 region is CASTTGGNIQYF. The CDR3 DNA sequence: TGTGCCAGCACAACAGGGGGGAACATTCAGTACTTC.

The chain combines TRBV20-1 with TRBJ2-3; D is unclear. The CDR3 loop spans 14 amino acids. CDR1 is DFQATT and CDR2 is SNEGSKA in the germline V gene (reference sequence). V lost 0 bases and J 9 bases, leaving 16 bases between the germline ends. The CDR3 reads CSARDGASRVTQYF. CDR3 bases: TGCAGTGCTAGAGATGGAGCCTCCCGGGTGACGCAGTATTTT.